Following are 21 T cell receptor beta chains from one sample sequenced in a study of sequential checkpoint blockade in melanoma. The treatment denotes: randomized to nivolumab then ipilimumab (arm A) or the reverse (arm B). Repertoires were generated with immunoSEQ multiplex PCR, while TCRdb's copy carries only in-frame clones and drops some. The sample has approximately 26,000 clones, more than 60% seen once. The specimen comprised CD8+ T cells sorted from blood (inferred from file names), sampled from a patient given nivolumab and ipilimumab in sequence. The origin of the receptors is a human donor with melanoma.

The chain joins TRBV7-2 to TRBJ2-1; TRBD1 matches 7 bases. With V trimmed by 8 bases and J by 6 bases, 10 bases remained unmatched. The CDR3 sequence is 14 residues long. CDR1 is SGHTA, CDR2 FQGNSA, per germline. The CDR3 here is CASLLRQGVNEQFF. CDR3 bases: TGTGCCAGCCTCCTACGACAGGGAGTCAATGAGCAGTTCTTC.

This chain joins TRBV9 and TRBJ1-2; 8 bases are shared with TRBD1. With 3 bases clipped from V and 4 bases from J, the junction kept 8 bases outside the gene matches. Germline values: CDR1 SGDLS, CDR2 YYNGEE. This CDR3 spans 15 amino acids. The CDR3 DNA is TGTGCCAGCAGCGCGGGACAGGCGACCCCCTATGGCTACACCTTC. Translated: CASSAGQATPYGYTF.

This chain connects TRBV6-4 to TRBJ1-1; D gene ambiguous. CDR1 and CDR2 (germline): MRHNA, SNTAGT. V was clipped by 5 bases and J by 7 bases, with 17 bases between them. The CDR3 is made up of 14 amino acids. The DNA of the CDR3 is TGTGCCAGCAGTCAAGACGGAGGCGAGCGTGAAGCTTTCTTT. This sequence encodes CASSQDGGEREAFF.

This clone was counted a few times. The chain links TRBV5-6 to TRBJ2-1; TRBD2 aligns across 11 bases. Losses at the gene ends were 0 bases for V and 9 bases for J; bases not matched to a gene: 5. The CDR3 length is 15 residues. CDR1 is SGHDT and CDR2 is YYEEEE in the germline V gene. The DNA of the CDR3 is TGTGCCAGCAGCTTGGCGGCTAGCGGGAGGCGTGAGCAGTTCTTC. Translating gives CASSLAASGRREQFF. The full variable domain, its missing parts supplied by reference TRBV5-6 and TRBJ2-1, is DAGVTQSPTHLIKTRGQQVTLRCSPKSGHDTVSWYQQALGQGPQFIFQYYEEEERQRGNFPDRFSGHQFPNYSSELNVNALLLGDSALYLCASSLAASGRREQFFGPGTRLTVL.

There are many counts of this clone. This chain uses TRBV5-1 with TRBJ1-1, with TRBD1 matching 8 bases. The V gene's germline CDR1 is SGHRS and CDR2 YFSETQ. The CDR3 runs 16 residues. J gave up 5 bases and V 7 bases, and 16 bases lay outside the gene matches. The DNA of the CDR3 is TGCGCCAGCCGAGACAGGGGCGTTTCGATATGGACTGAAGCTTTCTTT. This sequence encodes CASRDRGVSIWTEAFF. Full variable domain (missing parts from reference TRBV5-1 and TRBJ1-1): KAGVTQTPRYLIKTRGQQVTLSCSPISGHRSVSWYQQTPGQGLQFLFEYFSETQRNKGNFPGRFSGRQFSNSRSEMNVSTLELGDSALYLCASRDRGVSIWTEAFFGQGTRLTVV.

The chain has TRBV6-5 and TRBJ1-2; a possible D gene is TRBD1 (6 bases). Trimming shortened V by 6 bases and J by 6 bases, and 14 bases separated the two germline ends. The V gene's germline CDR1 is MNHEY and CDR2 SVGAGI. The CDR3 length is 13 residues. CDR3 amino acids: CASRIQGQHGYTF. DNA for the CDR3: TGTGCCAGCAGGATACAGGGTCAGCATGGCTACACCTTC.

This clone was detected only a few times. The rearrangement joins TRBV5-5 to TRBJ1-3; D might be TRBD1 (6 bases). Germline loops: CDR1 SGHKS, CDR2 YYEKEE (reference sequence). This CDR3 region has 18 residues. V was pared by 2 bases and J by 0 bases, with 18 bases between. CDR3 sequence reads: CASSLRWDKVPSGNTIYF. Here the CDR3 DNA reads TGTGCCAGCAGCTTAAGATGGGACAAGGTCCCCTCTGGAAACACCATATATTTT.

The V gene is TRBV27, the J gene TRBJ2-7; D is perhaps TRBD2 (7 bases). The V and J ends lost 4 bases and 1 base respectively, with 14 bases between them. The germline V gene encodes CDR1 MNHEY and CDR2 SMNVEV (reference sequence). The CDR3 length is 15 residues. The CDR3 reads CASSSRGGGSYEQYF. Here the CDR3 DNA reads TGTGCCAGCAGTTCCCGGGGAGGGGGGTCCTACGAGCAGTACTTC.

The chain combines TRBV23-1 with TRBJ1-1; no firm D call. TRBV23-1 is an open reading frame whose function is uncertain. CDR3 length: 16 residues. V was pared by 3 bases and J by 2 bases, with 16 bases between. The DNA of the CDR3 is TGCGCCAGCAGTCACCCCGAGGAGGGCCTTAACACTGAAGCTTTCTTT. The encoded protein is CASSHPEEGLNTEAFF.

The CDR3 DNA sequence: TGTGCCACCCCGGACAGAATGCGGGAAGCTTTCTTT. It specifies CATPDRMREAFF. The chain uses TRBV2 and TRBJ1-1; possibly TRBD1 for D (6 bases). The CDR3 spans 12 residues. V was pared by 10 bases and J by 8 bases, with 17 bases between. CDR1 is SNHLY, CDR2 FYNNEI, per germline.

There are a few counts of this clone. The chain has TRBV15 and TRBJ2-2; a possible D gene is TRBD1 (6 bases). This CDR3 comprises 15 residues. V was shortened by 5 bases and J by 7 bases, with 17 bases between the two germline ends. In germline, CDR1 is LNHNV, CDR2 YYDKDF (reference sequence). CDR3 nucleotide sequence: TGTGCCACCAGCTTTCAATACAGGGAAAACGGGGAGCTGTTTTTT. This sequence encodes CATSFQYRENGELFF.

The chain links TRBV28 to TRBJ1-6; D is unclear. The V gene's germline CDR1 is MDHEN and CDR2 SYDVKM. Trimming took 3 bases from V and 9 from J, leaving 9 bases between them. This CDR3 region has 13 residues. The CDR3 loop reads CASSFMPGSPLHF. The CDR3 DNA reads as TGTGCCAGCAGTTTCATGCCGGGTTCACCCCTCCACTTT.

This sequence joins TRBV5-4 and TRBJ1-2; D is perhaps TRBD1 (5 bases). Per germline, CDR1 SGHNT and CDR2 YYREEE (reference sequence). This CDR3 is 14 amino acids long. V lost 0 bases and J 3 bases, leaving 9 bases between the germline ends. The CDR3 DNA is TGTGCCAGCAGCTTGGTGGACACCCACTATGGCTACACCTTC. Its protein is CASSLVDTHYGYTF. The variable domain in full, completed from reference TRBV5-4 and TRBJ1-2, reads ETGVTQSPTHLIKTRGQQVTLRCSSQSGHNTVSWYQQALGQGPQFIFQYYREEENGRGNFPPRFSGLQFPNYSSELNVNALELDDSALYLCASSLVDTHYGYTFGSGTRLTVV.

The J gene is TRBJ1-2, the V gene TRBV4-3, with D possibly matching TRBD1 (5 bases). CDR3 length: 15 residues. The germline V and J ends were trimmed by 4 bases and 4 bases, with 16 bases remaining between them. CDR1 and CDR2 from the germline V gene are LGHNA and YSLEER. CDR3: CASSPTGGSSYGYTF. The CDR3 coding sequence is TGCGCCAGCAGCCCCACGGGGGGGTCCTCCTATGGCTACACCTTC.

The V gene is TRBV5-6, the J gene TRBJ1-2; the D gene is possibly TRBD1 (6 bases). The length of the CDR3 is 14 residues. The germline V gene encodes CDR1 SGHDT and CDR2 YYEEEE. V dropped 0 bases and J dropped 4 bases, with 10 bases sitting between them. CDR3: CASSLGRGAYGYTF. CDR3 coding DNA: TGTGCCAGCAGCTTGGGCAGGGGAGCCTATGGCTACACCTTC.

V and J are TRBV6-4 and TRBJ2-1; 8 nucleotides match TRBD2. The J segment lost 8 bases and the V segment lost 5 bases, leaving 5 bases of the junction unmatched. Germline loops: CDR1 MRHNA, CDR2 SNTAGT. The CDR3 totals 13 residues. The DNA for the CDR3 is TGTGCCAGCAGTTTAAGCGGGAGTGATGAGCAGTTCTTC. Amino acids: CASSLSGSDEQFF.

CDR3 protein: CASSLGPGKEQYF. CDR3 in DNA: TGTGCCAGCAGCTTGGGACCGGGGAAAGAGCAGTACTTC. The V gene is TRBV5-4, the J gene TRBJ2-7, with D possibly matching TRBD2 (5 bases). This CDR3 has 13 residues. The germline gives CDR1 SGHNT, CDR2 YYREEE (reference sequence). V was cut by 0 bases and J by 7 bases, with 11 bases left in between.

DNA of the CDR3: TGTGCCAGCACCTTTGCCCGCGGGGCGTCCTACGAGCAGTACTTC. Amino acid sequence: CASTFARGASYEQYF. The chain links TRBV27 to TRBJ2-7; D is possibly TRBD2 (6 bases). Trimming removed 7 bases at V and 1 base at J, with 17 bases between. Looked up from germline, CDR1 is MNHEY and CDR2 is SMNVEV (reference sequence). The CDR3 covers 15 residues.

The CDR3 is CASSADSYGYTF. The CDR3 DNA sequence: TGTGCCAGCAGCGCGGACAGCTATGGCTACACCTTC. V usage is TRBV7-2 and J usage is TRBJ1-2, with D possibly TRBD1 on 6 matching bases. Germline CDR1 and CDR2: SGHTA and FQGNSA. Trimming removed 5 bases from V and 4 bases from J, with 8 bases in between. This CDR3 has 12 residues.

V is TRBV9 and J is TRBJ1-1; a possible D gene is TRBD1 (6 bases). V was clipped by 4 bases and J by 0 bases, with 13 bases between them. In germline, CDR1 is SGDLS, CDR2 YYNGEE. CDR3 length: 15 amino acids. The CDR3 loop is CASSFSQGLNTEAFF. The CDR3 DNA reads as TGTGCCAGCAGCTTTTCACAGGGTCTGAACACTGAAGCTTTCTTT.

CDR3 coding DNA: TGTGCCAGCCCCTGCGGGGGCCGGAGTGGCTACACCTTC. As protein: CASPCGGRSGYTF. This rearrangement joins TRBV21-1 to TRBJ1-2. TRBV21-1 is flagged as a pseudogene. This CDR3 spans 13 amino acids.